These T cell receptor beta chains were read from a single sample in a study of spatial heterogeneity in lung cancer. From the 5' RACE reads, TCRdb called clonotypes with MiXCR, one entry per CDR3 protein. The data contain 20,000 to 25,000 distinct CDR3 sequences, approximately 7% of them singletons. The starting material was PBMCs, obtained at surgery. The receptors here all came from a male donor with early-stage non-small cell lung cancer. Each CDR3 is given without its conserved first and last residue. Fields, in order: J gene, V gene, CDR3 protein.

j_gene: TRBJ2-2
v_gene: TRBV2
CDR3aa: ASSEWSLDTGELF

j_gene: TRBJ1-5
v_gene: TRBV6-2/TRBV6-3
CDR3aa: ASSYEQARGQPQH

j_gene: TRBJ2-5
v_gene: TRBV7-2
CDR3aa: ASSLYGLQETQY

j_gene: TRBJ2-5
v_gene: TRBV7-2
CDR3aa: ASSLSGGRSETQY

j_gene: TRBJ1-1
v_gene: TRBV7-2
CDR3aa: ASSFSGTGAPEAF

j_gene: TRBJ1-6
v_gene: TRBV6-1
CDR3aa: ASSESLGGGSPLH

j_gene: TRBJ2-1
v_gene: TRBV14
CDR3aa: ASSPWGQGLSYNEQF

j_gene: TRBJ2-5
v_gene: TRBV25-1
CDR3aa: ASSEDEVGDGETQY

j_gene: TRBJ2-1
v_gene: TRBV27
CDR3aa: ASSPYPSGTYNEQF

j_gene: TRBJ1-5
v_gene: TRBV6-6
CDR3aa: ASNTGTLSNQVKH

j_gene: TRBJ2-7
v_gene: TRBV28
CDR3aa: ASSSPAGTGIITYEQY

j_gene: TRBJ2-7
v_gene: TRBV2
CDR3aa: ASSGQGYEQY

j_gene: TRBJ1-1
v_gene: TRBV6-2/TRBV6-3
CDR3aa: ASSYWTEAF

j_gene: TRBJ1-1
v_gene: TRBV28
CDR3aa: ASSSPPRGRTEAF

j_gene: TRBJ2-4
v_gene: TRBV27
CDR3aa: ASSLGRGRIQY

j_gene: TRBJ2-2
v_gene: TRBV28
CDR3aa: ASTELNTGELF

j_gene: TRBJ2-1
v_gene: TRBV12-5
CDR3aa: ASGLLWDSS

j_gene: TRBJ2-3
v_gene: TRBV7-8
CDR3aa: ASSSRQAADTQY

j_gene: TRBJ2-1
v_gene: TRBV19
CDR3aa: ASRPGLVDEQF

j_gene: TRBJ1-1
v_gene: TRBV15
CDR3aa: ATSRQGAAEAF

j_gene: TRBJ2-5
v_gene: TRBV2
CDR3aa: ASSGGVVETQY

j_gene: TRBJ1-1
v_gene: TRBV12-3/TRBV12-4
CDR3aa: ASSQGAEAF

j_gene: TRBJ2-1
v_gene: TRBV7-9
CDR3aa: ASSPKLAGEYNEQF

j_gene: TRBJ1-5
v_gene: TRBV6-2/TRBV6-3
CDR3aa: ASSYRRSNQPQH

j_gene: TRBJ2-6
v_gene: TRBV9
CDR3aa: ASSVGGPSSGANVLT

j_gene: TRBJ1-5
v_gene: TRBV6-1
CDR3aa: ASSEAGGQPQH

j_gene: TRBJ2-4
v_gene: TRBV3-1
CDR3aa: ASSQALGGLAKNIQY

j_gene: TRBJ2-1
v_gene: TRBV7-3
CDR3aa: ASRGTSGSLGEQF

j_gene: TRBJ2-1
v_gene: TRBV6-2/TRBV6-3
CDR3aa: ASIPEGGNEQF

j_gene: TRBJ1-1
v_gene: TRBV28
CDR3aa: ASSLSWQDGEAF

j_gene: TRBJ1-5
v_gene: TRBV10-3
CDR3aa: AISAGTGNQPQH